The entry that follows covers one T cell receptor beta chain sequence. The data were taken from a study of blood T cell repertoires in COVID-19. Assay: immunoSEQ multiplex PCR; the TCRdb copy retains only in-frame clones and omits some. The sample shows roughly 400,000 clones, 90% of them seen only once. Researchers sorted participants into cohorts using their self-reported clinical history. Recovery among Cohort 3 donors was established by two negative PCRs, clearance, or symptom resolution. In germline, CDR1 is SGHDN, CDR2 FVKESK. The V end was cut by 0 bases, the J end by 8 bases, with 10 bases between. The CDR3 covers 13 residues.

This TCR came from a man aged 18 to 35 who had recovered from COVID-19. Material for sequencing was PBMCs or T cells enriched from blood (not recorded which). This chain uses TRBV14 with TRBJ1-2; possibly TRBD1 for D (5 bases). The CDR3 coding sequence is TGTGCCAGCAGCCAAGACCGGGGACTGGGCTACACCTTC. Encoded protein: CASSQDRGLGYTF.